These 24 T cell receptor beta chains came from one sample sequenced in a study of cytomegalovirus exposure and HLA in healthy donors. A multiplex PCR was run with 60 Vbeta primers and 13 Jbeta primers. Some clones are missing from TCRdb's copy, which holds only in-frame ones; the method was immunoSEQ multiplex PCR. This sample has roughly 160,000 clones, with 79% found just once. The sequenced sample consisted of PBMCs. The receptors stem from a man aged 35 to 55 in good health and CMV-seronegative.

The V call is TRBV19, the J call TRBJ2-3; weak D call: TRBD1 (5 bases). Germline values: CDR1 LNHDA, CDR2 SQIVND (reference sequence). Trimming left V 7 bases short and J 6 bases short, with 14 bases between. CDR3 size: 13 residues. CDR3 sequence reads: CASMGLLSDTQYF. CDR3 nucleotide sequence: TGTGCCAGTATGGGGCTTTTAAGCGATACGCAGTATTTT.

The V call is TRBV28, the J call TRBJ2-1; TRBD1 is a possible D gene (6 bases). CDR3 length: 16 amino acids. Germline CDR1 and CDR2: MDHEN and SYDVKM. The CDR3, as DNA: TGTTCCCCGGGGACGTCGGGACACCACTCCTACAATGAGCAGTTCTTC. Encoded protein: CSPGTSGHHSYNEQFF.

V and J are TRBV29-1 and TRBJ2-7, with D hard to call. The ends were cut back, 7 bases at V and 3 bases at J, with 16 bases in the middle. CDR3 size: 13 residues. The germline gives CDR1 SQVTM, CDR2 ANQGSEA. CDR3 DNA: TGCAGCGCAAGATTGGGCAGATACTACGAGCAGTACTTC. This codes for CSARLGRYYEQYF.

CDR3 sequence (DNA): TGTGCCAGCAGCAAAGCAGGGGCAGGGGCCGCGGCCCAGCATTTT. Its protein product is CASSKAGAGAAAQHF. The V and J genes are TRBV21-1 and TRBJ1-5; the D call in the table, TRBD1, was not verified against the DNA. TRBV21-1 is labeled a pseudogene. This CDR3 is built from 15 residues.

V gene TRBV21-1 combines with J gene TRBJ2-1; the DNA was not used to check the table's D call, TRBD1. TRBV21-1 is an annotated pseudogene. CDR3 length equals 18 residues. CDR3 residues: CASSKGQDLQPGLNEQFF. CDR3 DNA sequence: TGTGCCAGCAGCAAAGGTCAAGACCTCCAGCCAGGGCTCAATGAGCAGTTCTTC.

The genes are TRBV9 and TRBJ2-1, with D possibly matching TRBD1 (9 bases). Trimming removed 3 bases from V and 10 bases from J, with 20 bases in between. Germline V lookup: CDR1 SGDLS, CDR2 YYNGEE. This CDR3 spans 15 amino acids. This CDR3 is CASSAGTGPGGEQFF. CDR3 DNA: TGTGCCAGCAGCGCCGGGACAGGGCCGGGGGGGGAGCAGTTCTTC.

The genes are TRBV7-9 and TRBJ2-1; D not resolved. The CDR3 spans 14 residues. Germline-derived CDR1 and CDR2 are SEHNR and FQNEAQ (reference sequence). The V gene lost 0 bases and the J gene lost 5 bases, with 8 bases spanning the gap. The CDR3 DNA is TGTGCCAGCAGCTTAGCGTCCCCCAACAATGAGCAGTTCTTC. Its translation is CASSLASPNNEQFF.

The chain employs TRBV5-4 and TRBJ2-2; 8 bases are shared with TRBD2. Germline CDR1 SGHNT, CDR2 YYREEE (reference sequence). This CDR3 has 16 residues. The J segment lost 0 bases and the V segment lost 2 bases, leaving 3 bases of the junction unmatched. This chain's CDR3 is CASSFEAGANTGELFF. In DNA, the CDR3 is TGTGCCAGCAGCTTTGAAGCGGGAGCGAACACCGGGGAGCTGTTTTTT.

This clone was seen a single time. DNA of the CDR3: TGTGCCAGCCGAGACAGTCTTCCCGGGGAGCTGTTTTTT. Its protein is CASRDSLPGELFF. V usage is TRBV28 and J usage is TRBJ2-2; D might be TRBD1 (5 bases). In germline, CDR1 is MDHEN, CDR2 SYDVKM. The length of the CDR3 is 13 residues. Trimming left V 8 bases short and J 6 bases short, with 13 bases between.

The CDR3 bases are TGTGCCACCAGCAGAGATGGGCCTAGCGGGGGCAATGAGCAGTTCTTC. It yields the protein CATSRDGPSGGNEQFF. The chain has TRBV15 and TRBJ2-1; 10 bases are shared with TRBD2. Per germline, CDR1 LNHNV and CDR2 YYDKDF (reference sequence). The CDR3 runs 16 residues. The V and J ends lost 0 bases and 6 bases, in that order; junction bases with no gene match: 5.

The V and J genes are TRBV19 and TRBJ2-1; tentatively, D is TRBD2 (5 bases). The V and J ends lost 2 bases and 6 bases respectively, with 11 bases between them. The CDR3 extends over 14 amino acids. The germline V gene has CDR1 LNHDA and CDR2 SQIVND (reference sequence). The CDR3 coding sequence is TGTGCCAGTAGTATAAGGCCTAGCAGCAATGAGCAGTTCTTC. Amino acid sequence: CASSIRPSSNEQFF.

Turning to this clone: Sequence at one end of the junction differs from germline and may be a read error. The chain recombines TRBV14 with TRBJ2-7; 7 nucleotides align to TRBD2. From germline, CDR1 is SGHDN and CDR2 FVKESK. This CDR3 is 16 amino acids long. The CDR3 reads CASRPAGDPIRYGQYF. CDR3 in DNA: TGTGCCAGCAGACCGGCGGGGGACCCAATCCGCTACGGGCAGTACTTC.

This chain uses TRBV2 with TRBJ1-5; no clear D gene. V was cut by 6 bases and J by 2 bases, with 11 bases left in between. CDR3 length: 14 residues. CDR1 SNHLY and CDR2 FYNNEI come from the germline V gene. CDR3 amino acids: CASSGFRGNQPQHF. CDR3 DNA sequence: TGTGCCAGCAGCGGGTTTCGGGGCAATCAGCCCCAGCATTTT.

V and J are TRBV28 and TRBJ2-1; 11 bases are a match to TRBD2. The CDR3 totals 14 residues. The germline V gene has CDR1 MDHEN and CDR2 SYDVKM. J gave up 0 bases and V 10 bases, and 2 bases lay outside the gene matches. The CDR3 DNA is TGTGCCACCCTAGCGGGAGGCTCCTACAATGAGCAGTTCTTC. Protein product: CATLAGGSYNEQFF. Filled out from reference TRBV28 and TRBJ2-1, the complete variable domain reads DVKVTQSSRYLVKRTGEKVFLECVQDMDHENMFWYRQDPGLGLRLIYFSYDVKMKEKGDIPEGYSVSREKKERFSLILESASTNQTSMYLCATLAGGSYNEQFFGPGTRLTVL.

The chain couples TRBV28 to TRBJ2-5; weak D call: TRBD2 (6 bases). The J call may be faulty, since TRBJ2-7 better matches the DNA end. CDR1 is MDHEN, CDR2 SYDVKM, per germline. The CDR3 consists of 13 residues. DNA for the CDR3: TGTGCCAGCAGTTCGGGGGTACAGTACGAGCAGTACTTC. It is translated as CASSSGVQYEQYF.

J is TRBJ2-7 and V is TRBV10-3; possible D gene TRBD2, 6 bases. Germline lookup yields CDR1 ENHRY and CDR2 SYGVKD. The CDR3 loop spans 14 amino acids. V gave up 11 bases and J gave up 5 bases, with 22 bases separating them. The CDR3 reads CAAGERAGIHEQYF. The CDR3, as DNA: TGTGCCGCGGGCGAAAGAGCGGGTATCCACGAGCAGTACTTC.

This chain uses TRBV12-5 with TRBJ2-5; 8 positions match TRBD1. V gave up 7 bases and J gave up 5 bases; unmatched junction bases: 6. Germline CDR1 LGHNT, CDR2 FRNRAP. The CDR3 spans 13 residues. CDR3 amino acids: CASAQGAPETQYF. CDR3 DNA: TGTGCTAGTGCTCAGGGGGCTCCGGAGACCCAGTACTTC.

This chain uses TRBV9 with TRBJ2-5, with 11 positions matching TRBD2. This CDR3 comprises 16 residues. V lost 2 bases, J lost 2 bases, and 5 bases stayed unmatched. Germline V gene data show CDR1 as SGDLS and CDR2 as YYNGEE. The CDR3 region has the DNA TGTGCCAGCAGCGTCAGCGGGACTAGCGGACAAGAGACCCAGTACTTC. It encodes CASSVSGTSGQETQYF. The full variable domain, rest sourced from reference TRBV9 and TRBJ2-5, is DSGVTQTPKHLITATGQRVTLRCSPRSGDLSVYWYQQSLDQGLQFLIQYYNGEERAKGNILERFSAQQFPDLHSELNLSSLELGDSALYFCASSVSGTSGQETQYFGPGTRLLVL.

J is TRBJ2-5 and V is TRBV27, with D uncertain. Germline assignment: CDR1 MNHEY and CDR2 SMNVEV (reference sequence). Trimming cost V 4 bases and J 1 base, with 10 bases left between them. This CDR3 comprises 14 residues. The DNA of the CDR3 is TGTGCCAGCAGTTCCGACACTCTCCAAGAGACCCAGTACTTC. It translates to CASSSDTLQETQYF.

The rearrangement links TRBV7-2 to TRBJ2-7; 9 bases are shared with TRBD2. Trimming removed 0 bases from V and 4 bases from J; junction bases left unmatched: 7. The CDR3 sequence is 16 residues long. Per germline, CDR1 SGHTA and CDR2 FQGNSA. The CDR3 DNA reads as TGTGCCAGCAGCTTAGCCCCGGGACTAGCCCCTTACGAGCAGTACTTC. Its protein is CASSLAPGLAPYEQYF. Supplemented by reference TRBV7-2 and TRBJ2-7, the full variable domain reads GAGVSQSPSNKVTEKGKDVELRCDPISGHTALYWYRQSLGQGLEFLIYFQGNSAPDKSGLPSDRFSAERTGGSVSTLTIQRTQQEDSAVYLCASSLAPGLAPYEQYFGPGTRLTVT.

The CDR3 DNA sequence: TGTGCCAGAAGCTTGGGGCGCCCGGGATCCCGACGCCCATCCTACAATGAGCAGTTCTTC. Residues: CARSLGRPGSRRPSYNEQFF. This chain links TRBV5-3 with TRBJ2-1, with D possibly being TRBD2 (5 bases). TRBV5-3 is identified as an open reading frame with a role that is uncertain. V was pared by 0 bases and J by 1 base, with 23 bases between. This CDR3 comprises 20 residues.

On this clone: Relative to the germline gene, one junction end is altered; a read error may explain this. V is TRBV7-7 and J is TRBJ1-4; 9 nucleotides line up with TRBD1. This CDR3 spans 14 amino acids. Germline lookup yields CDR1 SSHAT and CDR2 FNYEAQ (reference sequence). In DNA form, the CDR3 reads TGTGCTAGCAGTCCCGGACAGGGGAGTGAAAAACTGTTTTTT. Translation gives CASSPGQGSEKLFF. Full variable domain (missing parts from reference TRBV7-7 and TRBJ1-4): GAGVSQSPRYKVTKRGQDVTLRCDPISSHATLYWYQQALGQGPEFLTYFNYEAQPDKSGLPSDRFSAERPEGSISTLTIQRTEQRDSAMYRCASSPGQGSEKLFFGSGTQLSVL.

The rearrangement links TRBV2 to TRBJ2-1, with TRBD2 identical over 8 bases. The germline V gene has CDR1 SNHLY and CDR2 FYNNEI. After removal of 6 bases from V and 4 bases from J, the junction contained 11 bases not matched to a gene. The CDR3 runs to 16 residues. The CDR3 loop reads CASRDRGLVSYNEQFF. The CDR3 region has the DNA TGTGCCAGCAGGGACCGGGGACTAGTAAGTTACAATGAGCAGTTCTTC.

The V and J genes are TRBV5-4 and TRBJ2-2; 10 bases map to TRBD1. V was pared by 3 bases and J by 5 bases, with 4 bases of the junction left unmatched. The CDR3 totals 15 residues. Germline lookup yields CDR1 SGHNT and CDR2 YYREEE (reference sequence). As DNA, the CDR3 is TGTGCCAGCAGCTGGGGGACAGGGGCGACCGGGGAGCTGTTTTTT. Its translation is CASSWGTGATGELFF.